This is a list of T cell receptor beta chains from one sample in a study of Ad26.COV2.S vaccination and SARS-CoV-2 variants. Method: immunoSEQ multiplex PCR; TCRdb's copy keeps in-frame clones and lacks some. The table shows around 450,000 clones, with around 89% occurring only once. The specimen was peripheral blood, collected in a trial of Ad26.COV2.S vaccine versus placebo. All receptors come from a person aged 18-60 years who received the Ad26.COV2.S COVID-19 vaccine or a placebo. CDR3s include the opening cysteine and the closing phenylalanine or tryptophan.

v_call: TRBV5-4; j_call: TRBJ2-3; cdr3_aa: CASSLKVRQGRDTQYF
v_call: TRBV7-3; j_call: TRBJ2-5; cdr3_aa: CASSKDTEETQYF
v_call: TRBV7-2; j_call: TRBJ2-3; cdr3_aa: CASRKKGRQELVDTQYF
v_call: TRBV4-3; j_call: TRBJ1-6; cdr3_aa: CASSQRTGRNSPLHF
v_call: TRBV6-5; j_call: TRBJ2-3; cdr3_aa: CASSYSGGTDTQYF
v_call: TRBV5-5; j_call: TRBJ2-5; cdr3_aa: CASSAVRERETQYF
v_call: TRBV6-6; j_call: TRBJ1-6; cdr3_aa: CASSRTDSPVALHF
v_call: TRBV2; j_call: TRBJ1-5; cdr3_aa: CASREDSGNQPQHF
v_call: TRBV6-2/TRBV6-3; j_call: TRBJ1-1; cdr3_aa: CASSSVRDRVSEAFF
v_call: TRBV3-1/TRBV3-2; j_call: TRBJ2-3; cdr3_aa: CASSQLTGPTDTQYF
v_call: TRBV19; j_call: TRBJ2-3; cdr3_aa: CASSIGRAKDTQYF
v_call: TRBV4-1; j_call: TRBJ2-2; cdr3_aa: CASSQDLGQGVIGELFF
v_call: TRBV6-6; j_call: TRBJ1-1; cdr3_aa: CASSAQGTTEAFF
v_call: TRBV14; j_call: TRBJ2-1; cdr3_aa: CASSPHSSNEQFF
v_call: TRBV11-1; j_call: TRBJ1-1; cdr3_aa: CASSLAPLLTVMNTEAFF
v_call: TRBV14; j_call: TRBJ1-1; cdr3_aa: CASSPGHNTEAFF
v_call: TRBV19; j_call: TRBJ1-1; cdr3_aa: CASSISGASNTEAFF
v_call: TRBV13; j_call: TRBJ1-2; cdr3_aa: CASSFFPPIYGYTF
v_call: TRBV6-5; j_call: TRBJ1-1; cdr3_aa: CASSYSIELNTEAFF
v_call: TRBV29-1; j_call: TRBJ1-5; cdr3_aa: CSVEGTDYSNQPQHF
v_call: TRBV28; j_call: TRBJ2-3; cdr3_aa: CASSLEGLAPSTDTQYF
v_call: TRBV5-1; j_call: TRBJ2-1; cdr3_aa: CASSSPPGEQFF
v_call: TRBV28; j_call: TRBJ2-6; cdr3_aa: CASSLFGLDPGANVLTF
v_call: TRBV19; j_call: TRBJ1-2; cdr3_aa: CASSSAGGAGYGYTF
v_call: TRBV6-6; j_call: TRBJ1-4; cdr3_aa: CASRPLTGVSEKLFF
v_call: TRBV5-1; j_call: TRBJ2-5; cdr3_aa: CASSLGQGVETQYF
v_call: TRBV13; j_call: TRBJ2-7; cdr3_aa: CASSQSSYEQYF
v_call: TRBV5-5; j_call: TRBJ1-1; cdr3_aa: CASSFLGDTEAFF
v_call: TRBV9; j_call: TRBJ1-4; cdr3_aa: CASSVGQGTNEKLFF
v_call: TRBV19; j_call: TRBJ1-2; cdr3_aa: CASSIAGKDGYTF